Listed below are T cell receptor beta chains from one sample, sequenced in a study of cytotoxic CD8 clonotypes in ibrutinib-treated CLL. The data were produced by immunoSEQ multiplex PCR, yet TCRdb's version contains in-frame clones alone and is incomplete. The sample holds roughly 220,000 clones; 75% to 80% are singletons and the top ten take over 9.5%. The sample in question was PBMCs, obtained after 12 months of ibrutinib treatment. These receptor sequences come from a human donor with chronic lymphocytic leukemia. The CDR3 runs from the conserved cysteine through the conserved F or W. Fields, in order: V gene, clone size, D gene, J gene, CDR3 protein, CDR3 DNA. D genes are given only for firm matches. Expanded clones are given a class, and other clones once, few, many or no size at all.

TRBV9	.	TRBD1	TRBJ2-3	CASTPQGAGDTQYF	TGTGCCAGCACCCCCCAGGGGGCAGGGGATACGCAGTATTTT
TRBV13	many	.	TRBJ1-2	CASSLGPGQAYGYTF	TGTGCCAGCAGCTTAGGCCCGGGCCAGGCCTATGGCTACACCTTC
TRBV6-4	.	.	TRBJ2-1	CASSEAARNEQFF	TGTGCCAGCAGTGAAGCCGCCCGCAATGAGCAGTTCTTC
TRBV7-3	once	TRBD2	TRBJ2-5	CASSLLAGGPQETQYF	TGTGCCAGCAGCTTATTGGCGGGGGGCCCCCAAGAGACCCAGTACTTC
TRBV9	.	TRBD1	TRBJ1-6	CASSVAPDRADSPLHF	TGTGCCAGCAGCGTAGCCCCCGACAGGGCAGATTCACCCCTCCACTTT
TRBV6-1	.	.	TRBJ1-3	CASSVQGRQIYF	TGTGCCAGCAGTGTACAGGGTCGCCAGATATATTTT
TRBV5-1	.	TRBD1	TRBJ1-6	CASSSGTGSSPLHF	TGCGCCAGCAGCTCCGGGACAGGTAGTTCACCCCTCCACTTT
TRBV5-1	.	TRBD2	TRBJ2-2	CASSFRAGDPNTGELFF	TGCGCCAGCAGCTTTAGAGCGGGGGACCCGAACACCGGGGAGCTGTTTTTT
TRBV7-9	.	.	TRBJ1-1	CASSLGFAGTEAFF	TGTGCCAGCAGCTTAGGGTTTGCGGGGACTGAAGCTTTCTTT
TRBV7-3	.	.	TRBJ1-2	CASSLWAGYGYTF	TGTGCCAGCAGCTTATGGGCCGGGTACGGCTACACCTTC
TRBV5-4	.	TRBD1	TRBJ1-2	CASSSRTGRANYGYTF	TGTGCCAGCAGCTCCAGGACAGGCCGAGCTAACTATGGCTACACCTTC
TRBV10-2	.	TRBD2	TRBJ2-1	CASSESGTSGSPPWNEQFF	TGCGCCAGCAGTGAGTCGGGTACTAGCGGGAGTCCGCCGTGGAATGAGCAGTTCTTC
TRBV19	.	TRBD2	TRBJ2-7	CASSYSGSSYEQYF	TGTGCCAGTAGTTATAGCGGGAGCTCCTACGAGCAGTACTTC
TRBV19	.	.	TRBJ1-5	CATDDRYSNQPQHF	TGTGCCACCGACGACAGATATAGCAATCAGCCCCAGCATTTT
TRBV5-4	.	TRBD2	TRBJ2-7	CATLVAGGPYEQYF	TGTGCCACTCTTGTGGCGGGAGGGCCCTACGAGCAGTACTTC
TRBV5-1	.	TRBD2	TRBJ2-5	CASSIGTSKETQYF	TGCGCCAGCAGCATTGGGACTAGCAAAGAGACCCAGTACTTC
TRBV10-1	.	.	TRBJ2-1	CASQAEGEQFF	TGCGCCAGCCAGGCGGAGGGTGAGCAGTTCTTC
TRBV27	.	.	TRBJ2-7	CASSSYQGTYEQYF	TGTGCCAGCAGTTCATACCAGGGTACCTACGAGCAGTACTTC
TRBV6-4	few	.	TRBJ2-1	CASSDAAGSYNEQFF	TGTGCCAGCAGTGATGCGGCGGGATCCTACAATGAGCAGTTCTTC
TRBV6-5	.	TRBD1	TRBJ2-7	CASSYSGTGSYEQYF	TGTGCCAGCAGTTACTCAGGGACAGGGTCCTACGAGCAGTACTTC
TRBV28	.	.	TRBJ1-1	CASSRGRDGAFF	TGTGCCAGCAGTCGAGGACGGGACGGAGCTTTCTTT
TRBV29-1	.	.	TRBJ2-3	CSVTRGGAKDTQYF	TGCAGCGTGACCCGAGGGGGGGCTAAAGATACGCAGTATTTT
TRBV7-8	.	TRBD2	TRBJ2-1	CASSRLAGDNEQFF	TGTGCCAGCAGCAGACTAGCGGGAGACAATGAGCAGTTCTTC
TRBV28	.	TRBD1	TRBJ1-2	CASSADRNYGYTF	TGTGCCAGCAGTGCGGACAGGAACTATGGCTACACCTTC
TRBV4-1	.	.	TRBJ2-7	CASSQDTKREQYF	TGCGCCAGCAGCCAAGATACCAAGAGGGAGCAGTACTTC
TRBV28	.	.	TRBJ1-2	CASRHRDGYTF	TGTGCCAGCAGGCACAGGGATGGCTACACCTTC
TRBV21-1	.	.	TRBJ2-1	CASLLRLYNEQFF	TGTGCCAGCCTCCTGCGGCTGTACAATGAGCAGTTCTTC
TRBV5-6	.	.	TRBJ2-6	CASRTGSFGANVLTF	TGTGCCAGCAGGACCGGGAGCTTTGGGGCCAACGTCCTGACTTTC
TRBV4-1	.	.	TRBJ2-7	CASSQVSQGAYEQYF	TGCGCCAGCAGCCAAGTGAGCCAGGGTGCCTACGAGCAGTACTTC
TRBV28	few	.	TRBJ2-7	CASMTRRTYEQYF	TGTGCCAGCATGACAAGACGGACCTACGAGCAGTACTTC
TRBV7-9	few	TRBD2	TRBJ2-1	CASSFPSGDLEDEQFF	TGTGCCAGCAGCTTTCCTAGCGGGGACCTGGAGGATGAGCAGTTCTTC
TRBV6-5	.	.	TRBJ2-7	CASSAEESYEQYF	TGTGCCAGCAGTGCGGAAGAGTCCTACGAGCAGTACTTC
TRBV18	.	.	TRBJ1-1	CASSGGQDTEAFF	TGTGCCAGCTCAGGGGGCCAGGACACTGAAGCTTTCTTT
TRBV10-3	few	.	TRBJ1-5	CAISVSGTNQPQHF	TGTGCCATCAGTGTAAGTGGGACCAATCAGCCCCAGCATTTT
TRBV6-1	.	TRBD1	TRBJ2-7	CASSAGQGLYEQYF	TGTGCCAGCAGTGCGGGACAGGGCCTCTACGAGCAGTACTTC
TRBV7-8	few	.	TRBJ1-1	CASSPGGGTEAFF	TGTGCCAGCAGCCCTGGAGGGGGCACTGAAGCTTTCTTT
TRBV2	.	.	TRBJ2-5	CASAYDQETQYF	TGTGCCAGCGCGTACGACCAAGAGACCCAGTACTTC
TRBV15	.	TRBD1	TRBJ1-4	CATSRGQINEKLFF	TGTGCCACCAGCAGGGGACAGATTAATGAAAAACTGTTTTTT
TRBV27	.	TRBD1	TRBJ2-7	CASSLKTPGQSF	TGTGCCAGCAGTTTAAAGACACCGGGACAGTCCTTC
TRBV13	.	.	TRBJ1-2	CASSFVGPNYGYTF	TGTGCCAGCAGCTTCGTGGGACCTAACTATGGCTACACCTTC
TRBV5-1	once	TRBD1	TRBJ2-2	CASSATGPANTGELFF	TGCGCCAGCAGCGCGACAGGGCCCGCGAACACCGGGGAGCTGTTTTTT
TRBV18	.	.	TRBJ2-5	CASSPPGGLETQYF	TGTGCCAGCTCACCACCGGGGGGCCTAGAGACCCAGTACTTC
TRBV9	.	TRBD1	TRBJ2-7	CASSFRQGGYEQYF	TGTGCCAGCAGCTTTCGACAGGGTGGATACGAGCAGTACTTC